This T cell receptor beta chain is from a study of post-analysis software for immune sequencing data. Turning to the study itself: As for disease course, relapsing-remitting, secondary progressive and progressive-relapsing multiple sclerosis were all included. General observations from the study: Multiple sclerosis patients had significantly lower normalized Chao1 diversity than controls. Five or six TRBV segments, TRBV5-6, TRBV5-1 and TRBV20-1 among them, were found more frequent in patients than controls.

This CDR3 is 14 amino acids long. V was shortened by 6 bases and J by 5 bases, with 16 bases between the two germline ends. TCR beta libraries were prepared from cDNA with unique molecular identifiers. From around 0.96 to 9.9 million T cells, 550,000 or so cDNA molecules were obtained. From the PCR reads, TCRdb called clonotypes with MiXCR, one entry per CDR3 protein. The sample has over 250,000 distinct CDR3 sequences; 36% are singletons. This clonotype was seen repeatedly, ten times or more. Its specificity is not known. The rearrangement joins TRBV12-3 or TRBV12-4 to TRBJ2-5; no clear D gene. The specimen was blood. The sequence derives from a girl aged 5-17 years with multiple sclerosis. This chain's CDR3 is CASSYRDRSETQYF. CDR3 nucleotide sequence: TGTGCCAGCAGCTACCGTGATAGGAGCGAGACCCAGTACTTC.